What follows are 2 T cell receptor beta chains derived from one specimen sequenced in a study of T cells in Graves' hyperthyroidism and ophthalmopathy. Amplified TCR beta CDR3 regions derived from RNA transcripts. The primer set for the first-round RT-PCR of the TCR CDR3 was HTBI. MiXCR was run by TCRdb on the multiplex PCR reads, yielding one entry per CDR3 protein. The sample carries 490,000 or so distinct CDR3 sequences, roughly 23% recorded once. The sequenced sample was blood. The source of these receptors is a woman in her sixties or seventies with Graves' ophthalmopathy.

This clonotype was counted only a few times. The chain combines TRBV3-1 with TRBJ1-2; no clear D. CDR1 and CDR2 from the germline V gene are LGHDT and YNNKEL (reference sequence). The V gene lost 1 base and the J gene lost 8 bases, with 11 bases spanning the gap. This CDR3 has 13 amino acids. In DNA, the CDR3 is TGTGCCAGCAGCCAAGCCTTTTCCCGGGGCTACACCTTC. It encodes CASSQAFSRGYTF.

This clonotype was seen a few times. V gene TRBV25-1 combines with J gene TRBJ1-3; D is perhaps TRBD1 (5 bases). Germline V gene data show CDR1 as MGHDK and CDR2 as SYGVNS. The CDR3 spans 12 residues. V shed 6 bases and J shed 7 bases, with 10 bases lying between them. The DNA of the CDR3 is TGTGCCAGCAGAAGGGGTGGCAACACCATATATTTT. It codes for CASRRGGNTIYF. The full variable domain, with the rest looked up from reference TRBV25-1 and TRBJ1-3, is EADIYQTPRYLVIGTGKKITLECSQTMGHDKMYWYQQDPGMELHLIHYSYGVNSTEKGDLSSESTVSRIRTEHFPLTLESARPSHTSQYLCASRRGGNTIYFGEGSWLTVV.